This is a list of T cell receptor beta chains from one sample in a study of blood T cell repertoires in COVID-19. Data came from immunoSEQ multiplex PCR; TCRdb stores just in-frame clones and leaves some out. In the table there are 240,000 or so clones, 86% of which are singletons. Sample: peripheral blood. The receptors stem from a man aged 80 or over with acute or convalescent COVID-19. Both conserved end residues are part of each CDR3. A D gene is named only where the DNA matches it firmly. Size is omitted from some rows. Given values are once, few, many or a class for expanded clones.

>-|TRBJ1-4|TRBV5-1|TRBD1
CASSQGQINEKLFF
TGCGCCAGCAGCCAGGGACAGATAAATGAAAAACTGTTTTTT
>-|TRBJ1-4|TRBV27|-
CASSPQGLNEKLFF
TGTGCCAGCAGTCCTCAGGGACTAAACGAAAAACTGTTTTTT
>-|TRBJ1-2|TRBV5-1|TRBD1
CASRQGQGVREDGYTF
TGCGCCAGCAGACAAGGACAGGGGGTAAGAGAGGATGGCTACACCTTC
>once|TRBJ2-2|TRBV5-4|TRBD2
CASSPGGQNTGELFF
TGTGCCAGCAGCCCGGGGGGTCAGAACACCGGGGAGCTGTTTTTT
>-|TRBJ2-4|TRBV5-4|TRBD2
CATQRGASGGTGDIQYF
TGTGCCACCCAAAGGGGGGCTAGCGGGGGAACGGGGGACATTCAGTACTTC
>-|TRBJ2-6|TRBV13|TRBD1
CASSPGRGLRGANVLTF
TGTGCCAGCAGCCCCGGAAGGGGGCTGAGAGGGGCCAACGTCCTGACTTTC
>-|TRBJ1-5|TRBV5-1|-
CASSLGHSNQPQHF
TGCGCCAGCAGCTTGGGACACAGCAATCAGCCCCAGCATTTT
>-|TRBJ1-2|TRBV29-1|TRBD1
CSVATGTGPYGYTF
TGCAGCGTCGCAACCGGGACAGGCCCATATGGCTACACCTTC
>-|TRBJ1-1|TRBV19|TRBD1
CASRIHRGNTEAFF
TGTGCCAGTAGGATCCACAGGGGCAACACTGAAGCTTTCTTT
>-|TRBJ1-1|TRBV19|-
CASSIKQDTEAFF
TGTGCCAGTAGTATAAAACAGGACACTGAAGCTTTCTTT
>-|TRBJ2-7|TRBV10-2|TRBD1
CASSGWDRSSSYEQYF
TGCGCCAGCAGTGGATGGGACAGGAGCAGCTCCTACGAGCAGTACTTC
>-|TRBJ1-2|TRBV5-6|-
CASSLDETTGYTF
TGTGCCAGCAGCTTAGATGAAACAACTGGCTACACCTTC
>-|TRBJ1-5|TRBV2|TRBD1
CASQGRNSNQPQHF
TGTGCCTCACAGGGGAGGAATAGCAATCAGCCCCAGCATTTT
>-|TRBJ2-7|TRBV6-1|-
CASSEGRVEQYF
TGTGCCAGCAGTGAAGGCAGGGTCGAGCAGTACTTC
>-|TRBJ1-2|TRBV3-1/TRBV3-2|-
CASSQVQGSYGYTF
TGTGCCAGCAGCCAAGTGCAGGGGAGCTATGGCTACACCTTC
>-|TRBJ1-2|TRBV5-1|TRBD1
CASSSRGQPAIGYTF
TGCGCCAGCAGCTCCCGGGGACAGCCAGCAATCGGCTACACCTTC
>-|TRBJ1-2|TRBV28|TRBD1
CASSTTGPGYTF
TGTGCCAGCAGTACGACAGGGCCTGGCTACACCTTC
>-|TRBJ2-5|TRBV7-8|-
CASSAFGGETQYF
TGTGCCAGCAGCGCCTTTGGGGGGGAGACCCAGTACTTC
>-|TRBJ1-6|TRBV5-1|-
CASSLGTVGGLSNSPLHF
TGCGCCAGCAGCTTGGGAACGGTCGGGGGGTTGAGTAATTCACCCCTCCACTTT
>-|TRBJ2-5|TRBV5-1|-
CASSLAPNSQETQYF
TGCGCCAGCAGCTTGGCCCCGAACAGCCAAGAGACCCAGTACTTC
>-|TRBJ1-1|TRBV19|-
CASLRDGINTEAFF
TGTGCCAGTTTGAGGGATGGGATCAACACTGAAGCTTTCTTT
>-|TRBJ2-1|TRBV28|TRBD2
CASGEYRQRENEQFF
TGTGCCAGCGGGGAATACAGGCAGCGGGAAAATGAGCAGTTCTTC
>-|TRBJ1-6|TRBV5-1|-
CASSTHRDSPLHF
TGCGCCAGCAGCACCCACAGGGACTCACCCCTCCACTTT
>-|TRBJ2-5|TRBV19|-
CASSGRIKETQYF
TGTGCCAGTAGCGGGAGAATCAAAGAGACCCAGTACTTC
>-|TRBJ2-7|TRBV28|-
CASSSGTLNNEQYF
TGTGCCAGCAGCTCCGGGACTCTCAACAACGAGCAGTACTTC
>-|TRBJ2-5|TRBV2|-
CASSRMYQETQYF
TGTGCCAGCAGCAGAATGTACCAAGAGACCCAGTACTTC
>-|TRBJ2-2|TRBV29-1|-
CSGQGPGELFF
TGCAGCGGGCAGGGTCCCGGGGAGCTGTTTTTT
>few|TRBJ1-5|TRBV5-1|-
CASSPLGGDSNQPQHF
TGCGCCAGCAGCCCGCTGGGAGGGGACAGCAATCAGCCCCAGCATTTT
>-|TRBJ1-3|TRBV4-3|-
CASSQEAQAGNTIYF
TGCGCCAGCAGCCAAGAGGCACAGGCGGGAAACACCATATATTTT
>-|TRBJ1-2|TRBV10-3|TRBD1
CAITRQGDGGYTF
TGTGCCATCACCAGACAGGGAGACGGGGGCTACACCTTC
>many|TRBJ1-3|TRBV29-1|-
CSVDEGGNTIYF
TGCAGCGTTGATGAGGGCGGAAACACCATATATTTT
>-|TRBJ1-1|TRBV16|-
CASSQSGGFAEAFF
TGTGCCAGCAGCCAATCGGGGGGTTTCGCTGAAGCTTTCTTT
>-|TRBJ2-5|TRBV5-1|TRBD2
CASSFSGNQETQYF
TGCGCCAGCAGCTTTAGCGGGAACCAAGAGACCCAGTACTTC
>-|TRBJ1-3|TRBV7-2|TRBD1
CASSSTGQGGHTIYF
TGTGCCAGCAGCTCCACTGGACAGGGGGGTCACACCATATATTTT
>-|TRBJ2-1|TRBV4-1|TRBD2
CASSQDVAGAFYNEQFF
TGCGCCAGCAGCCAAGATGTAGCGGGGGCCTTCTACAATGAGCAGTTCTTC
>-|TRBJ2-7|TRBV7-2|TRBD2
CASSPSRTSREQYF
TGTGCCAGCAGCCCGTCACGGACTAGTCGGGAGCAGTACTTC
>-|TRBJ2-7|TRBV7-2|-
CASSLGQVSSEQYF
TGTGCCAGCAGCTTAGGACAGGTCTCCAGCGAGCAGTACTTC
>-|TRBJ1-1|TRBV3-1/TRBV3-2|TRBD1
CASSQVQGGTEAFF
TGTGCCAGCAGCCAAGTACAGGGGGGCACTGAAGCTTTCTTT
>-|TRBJ2-1|TRBV11-3|TRBD1
CASSRGTGGIEQFF
TGTGCCAGCAGCCGTGGGACAGGGGGTATTGAGCAGTTCTTC
>-|TRBJ2-3|TRBV10-1|TRBD1
CASGTGGGTDTQYF
TGCGCCAGCGGAACAGGGGGTGGCACAGATACGCAGTATTTT
>-|TRBJ2-2|TRBV5-1|-
CASSLIGQTNTGELFF
TGCGCCAGCAGCTTGATTGGACAGACCAACACCGGGGAGCTGTTTTTT
>-|TRBJ2-7|TRBV6-1|-
CASSELRASYEQYF
TGTGCCAGCAGTGAGCTCAGGGCGTCCTACGAGCAGTACTTC
>-|TRBJ2-1|TRBV5-4|-
CASVLDSSYNEQFF
TGTGCCAGCGTTCTTGATAGCTCCTACAATGAGCAGTTCTTC